This is a list of T cell receptor beta chains from one sample in a study of T cells after yellow fever vaccination. TCRdb independently ran MiXCR on the 5' RACE reads; one entry per CDR3 protein. This sample yields almost 600,000 distinct CDR3 sequences, of which roughly 13% are seen a single time; around an eighth belongs to the top ten. Sequenced material: PBMCs, taken on the day of the yellow fever booster vaccination. The receptor source for this set is a man younger than 40 who received the YFV17D yellow fever vaccine. CDR3s include the opening cysteine and the closing phenylalanine or tryptophan. The D gene is left open where the match is weak. A row's size may be missing; if present it is once, few, many or a size class.

cdr3_nt cdr3_aa j_call d_call clone_size v_call
TGTGCCAGCAGCTTAGACGCACAGCTCGGATCGGCTTTCTTT CASSLDAQLGSAFF TRBJ1-1 . few TRBV7-9
TGTGCCAGCAGCTTACAGGGGCCCAACGAGCAGTACTTC CASSLQGPNEQYF TRBJ2-7 . . TRBV11-2
TGTGCCAGCAGCTTCACAGGGGGCACCGGGGAGCTGTTTTTT CASSFTGGTGELFF TRBJ2-2 TRBD1 many TRBV7-2
TGTGCCAGCAGCCCCCGGACAGACCAAGAGACCCAGTACTTC CASSPRTDQETQYF TRBJ2-5 . . TRBV3-1
TGTGCCATCAGTGAGTCGATGTCAGACGGCGGGAGGAGCACAGATACGCAGTATTTT CAISESMSDGGRSTDTQYF TRBJ2-3 TRBD2 few TRBV10-3
TGTGCCAGCAGTTCAATAGGACTAGCGGATTACAATGAGCAGTTCTTC CASSSIGLADYNEQFF TRBJ2-1 TRBD2 . TRBV6-2/TRBV6-3
TGCAGGGGTGTGGGAGCTATCACAGATACGCAGTATTTT CRGVGAITDTQYF TRBJ2-3 . . TRBV20-1
TGTGCCAGCAGTTACGCGACTCCGGGGCTAGCGGGAAGCTCCTACGAGCAGTACTTC CASSYATPGLAGSSYEQYF TRBJ2-7 TRBD2 few TRBV6-5
TGCGCCAGCAGCCTCGACAAAAACGCCTACGAGCAGTACTTC CASSLDKNAYEQYF TRBJ2-7 . once TRBV4-3
TGTGCCAGCAGCTTAATTGGGGGTGGCACAGATACGCAGTATTTT CASSLIGGGTDTQYF TRBJ2-3 . few TRBV7-8
TGTGCCAGCAGTTTCTCAGGGGGGGGACCCTACGAGCAGTACTTC CASSFSGGGPYEQYF TRBJ2-7 . . TRBV27
TGCGCCAGTTTCGCCGGCCGTTCGACAGATACGCAGTATTTT CASFAGRSTDTQYF TRBJ2-3 . . TRBV5-1
TGCGCCAGCAGATCCGGACAGGGGGCTTTTGATGTTACATTCTACGAGCAGTACTTC CASRSGQGAFDVTFYEQYF TRBJ2-7 TRBD1 . TRBV4-3
TGTGCCAGCACACTCAGGGGCGTAGATAATTCACCCCTCCACTTT CASTLRGVDNSPLHF TRBJ1-6 . few TRBV2
TGTGCCAGCAGCTCACCCCCCGGGGGTCCGCAGTTCTTC CASSSPPGGPQFF TRBJ2-1 . . TRBV5-6
TGTGCCAGCAGTTACTCGGGGGTGGGGAGCTACGAGCAGTACTTC CASSYSGVGSYEQYF TRBJ2-7 . few TRBV6-5
TGTGCCATCCCGTCACGGGACAGGGATCCAATATTTTCCAGCTCTGGGGCCAACGTCCTGACTTTC CAIPSRDRDPIFSSSGANVLTF TRBJ2-6 TRBD1 few TRBV10-3
TGCGCCAGCAGTGCGGTTAGCGGGATGGATGAGCAGTTCTTC CASSAVSGMDEQFF TRBJ2-1 TRBD2 few TRBV10-2
TGCAGCGTGGGGACAGGGAGTAACACCATATATTTT CSVGTGSNTIYF TRBJ1-3 TRBD1 . TRBV29-1
TGTGCCAGCAGGAGGGGACAGGCCGCCTACGAGCAGTACTTC CASRRGQAAYEQYF TRBJ2-7 TRBD1 few TRBV6-1
TGCAGCGTGGACGGCAGGGGAACTGAAGCTTTCTTT CSVDGRGTEAFF TRBJ1-1 . . TRBV29-1
TGCAGTGCTAGCGAGGAGTGGTTAAGGAACCCGCACGGGGTTGAGACCCAGTACTTC CSASEEWLRNPHGVETQYF TRBJ2-5 . few TRBV20-1
TGTGCCATCAGTGAATCTACCGGGACAGGGAATAAGAATGAGCAGTTCTTC CAISESTGTGNKNEQFF TRBJ2-1 TRBD1 few TRBV10-3
TGCGCCAGCAGCCAAGAACCTCTAACTAGCGGGAGATGGAATGAGCAGTTCTTC CASSQEPLTSGRWNEQFF TRBJ2-1 TRBD2 . TRBV4-3
TGTGCCACCATACTAGTAGGACGAGAGACCCAGTACTTC CATILVGRETQYF TRBJ2-5 . . TRBV2
TGCAGTGCTAGGAACACAGGGGTCCAGCCCCAGCATTTT CSARNTGVQPQHF TRBJ1-5 TRBD1 . TRBV20-1
TGTGCCAGCAGCCTACGAGCCGAAACGGGGAGAGATACGCAGTATTTT CASSLRAETGRDTQYF TRBJ2-3 . few TRBV7-2
TGTGCCAGCAGTTATGGGCTAGCGGGCAGCTCCTACGAGCAGTACTTC CASSYGLAGSSYEQYF TRBJ2-7 TRBD2 . TRBV28
TGTGCCAGCAGCAAATCCCCCGGGACAGGGAATGGTGAGCAGTTCTTC CASSKSPGTGNGEQFF TRBJ2-1 TRBD1 . TRBV7-2
TGTGCCAGTAGTGGAGGGACGCAGTTCTTC CASSGGTQFF TRBJ2-1 . . TRBV19
TGTGCCAGCAGCTCCCCGCAGGGGTGGGATTCACCCCTCCACTTT CASSSPQGWDSPLHF TRBJ1-6 . few TRBV7-2